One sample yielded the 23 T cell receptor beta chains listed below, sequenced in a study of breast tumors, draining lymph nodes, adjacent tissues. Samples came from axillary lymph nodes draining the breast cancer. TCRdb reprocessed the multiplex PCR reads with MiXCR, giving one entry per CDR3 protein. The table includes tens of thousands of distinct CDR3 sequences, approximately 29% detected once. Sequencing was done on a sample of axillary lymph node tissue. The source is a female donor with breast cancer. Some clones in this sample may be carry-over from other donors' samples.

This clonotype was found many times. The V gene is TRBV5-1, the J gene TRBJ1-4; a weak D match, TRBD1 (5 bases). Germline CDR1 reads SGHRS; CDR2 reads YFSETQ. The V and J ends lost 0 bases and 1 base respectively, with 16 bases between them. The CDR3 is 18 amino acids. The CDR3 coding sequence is TGCGCCAGCAGCTTGGGGGGCGAGGGGCGGAAAACTAATGAAAAACTGTTTTTT. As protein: CASSLGGEGRKTNEKLFF. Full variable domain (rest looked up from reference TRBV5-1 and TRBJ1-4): KAGVTQTPRYLIKTRGQQVTLSCSPISGHRSVSWYQQTPGQGLQFLFEYFSETQRNKGNFPGRFSGRQFSNSRSEMNVSTLELGDSALYLCASSLGGEGRKTNEKLFFGSGTQLSVL.

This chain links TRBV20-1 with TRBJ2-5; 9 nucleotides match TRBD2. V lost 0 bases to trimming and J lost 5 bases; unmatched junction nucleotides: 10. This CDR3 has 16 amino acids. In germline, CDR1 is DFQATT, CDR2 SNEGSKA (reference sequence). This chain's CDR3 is CSARDFRLAGRETQYF. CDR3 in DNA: TGCAGTGCTAGAGATTTTAGGCTAGCGGGGAGGGAGACCCAGTACTTC.

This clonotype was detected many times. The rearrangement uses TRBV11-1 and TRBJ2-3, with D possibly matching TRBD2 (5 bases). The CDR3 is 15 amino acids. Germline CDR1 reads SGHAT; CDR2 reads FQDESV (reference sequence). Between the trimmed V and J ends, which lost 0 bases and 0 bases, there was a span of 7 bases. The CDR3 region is CASSLAGESTDTQYF. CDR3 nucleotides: TGTGCCAGCAGCTTAGCGGGAGAGAGCACAGATACGCAGTATTTT.

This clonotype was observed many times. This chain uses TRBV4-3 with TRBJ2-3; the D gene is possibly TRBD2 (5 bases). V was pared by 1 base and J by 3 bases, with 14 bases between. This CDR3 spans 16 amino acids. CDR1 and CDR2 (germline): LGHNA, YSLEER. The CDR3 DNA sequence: TGCGCCAGCAGCCAAGGTCGGGGATTGGGGACAGATACGCAGTATTTT. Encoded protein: CASSQGRGLGTDTQYF.

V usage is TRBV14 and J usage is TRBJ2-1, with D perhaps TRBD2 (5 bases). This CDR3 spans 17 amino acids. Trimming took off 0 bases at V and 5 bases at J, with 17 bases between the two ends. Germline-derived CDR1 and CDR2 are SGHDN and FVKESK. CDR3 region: CASSQDGWSGQDNEQFF. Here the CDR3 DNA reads TGTGCCAGCAGCCAAGATGGGTGGAGCGGCCAAGACAATGAGCAGTTCTTC.

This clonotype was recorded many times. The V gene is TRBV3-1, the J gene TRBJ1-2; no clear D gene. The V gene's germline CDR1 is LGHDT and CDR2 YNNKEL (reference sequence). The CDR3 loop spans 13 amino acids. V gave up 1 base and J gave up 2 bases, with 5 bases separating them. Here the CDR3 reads CASSQAKNYGYTF. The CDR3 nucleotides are TGTGCCAGCAGCCAAGCCAAAAACTATGGCTACACCTTC.

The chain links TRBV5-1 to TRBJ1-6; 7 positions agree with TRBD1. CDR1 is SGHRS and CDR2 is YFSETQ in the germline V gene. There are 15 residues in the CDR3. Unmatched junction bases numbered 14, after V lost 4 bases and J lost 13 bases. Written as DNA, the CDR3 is TGCGCCAGCAGCGTGGAGACAGGGCCCCTTGGGCCCCTCCACTTT. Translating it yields CASSVETGPLGPLHF. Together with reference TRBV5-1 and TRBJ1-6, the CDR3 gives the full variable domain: KAGVTQTPRYLIKTRGQQVTLSCSPISGHRSVSWYQQTPGQGLQFLFEYFSETQRNKGNFPGRFSGRQFSNSRSEMNVSTLELGDSALYLCASSVETGPLGPLHFGNGTRLTVT.

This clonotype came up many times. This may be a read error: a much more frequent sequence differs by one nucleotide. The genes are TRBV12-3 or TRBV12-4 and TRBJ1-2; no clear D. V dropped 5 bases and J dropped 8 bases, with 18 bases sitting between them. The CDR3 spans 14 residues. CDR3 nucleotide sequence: TGTGCCAGCAGTGACGCCTTTGACTTCGGAGGCTACACCTTC. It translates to CASSDAFDFGGYTF.

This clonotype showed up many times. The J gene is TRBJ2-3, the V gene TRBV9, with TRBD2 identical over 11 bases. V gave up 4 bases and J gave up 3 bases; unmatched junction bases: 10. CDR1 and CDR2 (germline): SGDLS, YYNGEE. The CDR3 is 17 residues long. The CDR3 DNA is TGTGCCAGCAGCCACGATAGCGGGAGGGAGGGAACAGATACGCAGTATTTT. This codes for CASSHDSGREGTDTQYF.

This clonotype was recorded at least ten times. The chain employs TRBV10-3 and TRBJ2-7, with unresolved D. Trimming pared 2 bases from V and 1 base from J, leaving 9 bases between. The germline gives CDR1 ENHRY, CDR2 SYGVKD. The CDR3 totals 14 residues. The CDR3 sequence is CAISEPDKSYEQYF. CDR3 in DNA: TGTGCCATCAGTGAGCCCGACAAATCCTACGAGCAGTACTTC.

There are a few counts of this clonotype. The DNA for the CDR3 is TGTGCCAGCAGTTACGGGGGCAATGAGCAGTTCTTC. Protein sequence: CASSYGGNEQFF. The V and J genes are TRBV6-2 or TRBV6-3 and TRBJ2-1; TRBD1 or TRBD2 may be the D gene (5 bases each). The CDR3 totals 12 residues. Germline V gives CDR1 MNHEY, CDR2 SVGEGT. V was shortened by 2 bases and J by 6 bases, with 5 bases between the two germline ends.

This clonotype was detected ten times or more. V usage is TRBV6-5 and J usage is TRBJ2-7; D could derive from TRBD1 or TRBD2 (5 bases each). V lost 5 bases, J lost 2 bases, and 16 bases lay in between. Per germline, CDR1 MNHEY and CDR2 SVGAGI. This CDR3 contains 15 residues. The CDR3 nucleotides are TGTGCCAGCAGTAGGACCGGGACCCTGACCTACGAGCAGTACTTC. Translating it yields CASSRTGTLTYEQYF.

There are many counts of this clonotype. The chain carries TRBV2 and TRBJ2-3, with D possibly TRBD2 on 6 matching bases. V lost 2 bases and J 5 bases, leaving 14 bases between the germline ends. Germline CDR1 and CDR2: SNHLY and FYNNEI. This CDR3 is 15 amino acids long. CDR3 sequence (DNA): TGTGCCAGCAGTGAACAGCGGGTGTACGTAGATACGCAGTATTTT. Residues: CASSEQRVYVDTQYF.

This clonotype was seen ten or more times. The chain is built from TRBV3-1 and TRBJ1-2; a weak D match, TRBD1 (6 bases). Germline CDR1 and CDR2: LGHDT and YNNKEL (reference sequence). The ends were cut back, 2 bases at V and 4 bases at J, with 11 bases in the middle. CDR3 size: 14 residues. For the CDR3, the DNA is TGTGCCAGCAGCCAATCCCGGACAGCCTATGGCTACACCTTC. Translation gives CASSQSRTAYGYTF.

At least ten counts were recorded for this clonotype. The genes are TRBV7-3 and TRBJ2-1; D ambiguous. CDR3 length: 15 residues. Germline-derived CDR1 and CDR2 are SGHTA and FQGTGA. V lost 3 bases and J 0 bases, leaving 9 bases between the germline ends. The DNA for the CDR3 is TGTGCCAGCAGCTTGGATCAGAGCTCCTACAATGAGCAGTTCTTC. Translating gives CASSLDQSSYNEQFF.

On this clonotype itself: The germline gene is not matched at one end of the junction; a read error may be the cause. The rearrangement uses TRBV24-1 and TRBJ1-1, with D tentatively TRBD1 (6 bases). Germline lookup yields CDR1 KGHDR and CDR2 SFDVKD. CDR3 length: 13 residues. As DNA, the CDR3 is TGTGCCACCAGTGATTACAGGGACACTGAAGCTCTCTTT. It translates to CATSDYRDTEALF.

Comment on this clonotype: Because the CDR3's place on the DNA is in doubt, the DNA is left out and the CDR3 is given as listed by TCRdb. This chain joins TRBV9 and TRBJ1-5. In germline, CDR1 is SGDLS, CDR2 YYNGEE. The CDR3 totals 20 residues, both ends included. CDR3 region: CDSSFYICSASGGTHQPQHF.

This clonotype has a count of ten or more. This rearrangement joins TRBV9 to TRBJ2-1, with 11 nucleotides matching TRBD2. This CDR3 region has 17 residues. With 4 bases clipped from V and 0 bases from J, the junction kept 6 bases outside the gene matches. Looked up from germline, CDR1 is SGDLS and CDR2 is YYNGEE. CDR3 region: CASSPQGLAVSYNEQFF. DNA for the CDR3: TGTGCCAGCAGCCCTCAGGGACTAGCGGTCTCCTACAATGAGCAGTTCTTC.

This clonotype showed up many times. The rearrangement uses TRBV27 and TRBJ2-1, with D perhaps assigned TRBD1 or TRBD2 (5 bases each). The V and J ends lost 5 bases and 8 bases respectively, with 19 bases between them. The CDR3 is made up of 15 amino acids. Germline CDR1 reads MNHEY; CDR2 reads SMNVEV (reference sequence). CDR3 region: CASSMGGGRGDEQFF. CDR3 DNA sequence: TGTGCCAGCAGTATGGGTGGGGGACGGGGAGATGAGCAGTTCTTC.

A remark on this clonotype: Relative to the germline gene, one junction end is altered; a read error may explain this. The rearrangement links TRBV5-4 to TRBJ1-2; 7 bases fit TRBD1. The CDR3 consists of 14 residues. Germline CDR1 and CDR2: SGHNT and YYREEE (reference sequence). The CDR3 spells CASSQRQGNYRYTF. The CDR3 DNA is TGTGCCAGCAGCCAAAGACAGGGAAACTATCGCTACACCTTC.

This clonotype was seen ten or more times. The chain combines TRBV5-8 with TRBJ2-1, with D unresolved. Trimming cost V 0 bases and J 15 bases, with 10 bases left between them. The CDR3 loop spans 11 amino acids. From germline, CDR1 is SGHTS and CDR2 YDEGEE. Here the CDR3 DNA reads TGTGCCAGCAGCTTGGCGGTCGGTCTGTTCTTC. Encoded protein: CASSLAVGLFF. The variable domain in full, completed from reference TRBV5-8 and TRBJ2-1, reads EAGVTQSPTHLIKTRGQQATLRCSPISGHTSVYWYQQALGLGLQFLLWYDEGEERNRGNFPPRFSGRQFPNYSSELNVNALELEDSALYLCASSLAVGLFFGPGTRLTVL.

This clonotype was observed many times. CDR3 protein: CASSALGGQGTNYGYTF. The CDR3 nucleotides are TGTGCCAGCAGCGCTTTAGGGGGACAGGGCACTAACTATGGCTACACCTTC. The V call is TRBV7-9, the J call TRBJ1-2; 9 positions match TRBD1. The CDR3 loop spans 17 amino acids. CDR1 is SEHNR and CDR2 is FQNEAQ in the germline V gene (reference sequence). Losses at the gene ends were 5 bases for V and 0 bases for J; bases not matched to a gene: 10.

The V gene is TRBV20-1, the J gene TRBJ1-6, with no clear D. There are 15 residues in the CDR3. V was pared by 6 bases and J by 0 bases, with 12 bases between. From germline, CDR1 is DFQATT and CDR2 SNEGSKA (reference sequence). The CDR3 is CSADEGFSYNSPLHF. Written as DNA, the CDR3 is TGCAGTGCAGACGAAGGGTTCTCCTATAATTCACCCCTCCACTTT.